This note documents a single T cell receptor (beta chain) sequence. The sample comes from a study of blood T cell repertoires in COVID-19. The wider study: T cells, B-cell-depleted T cells, or PBMCs provided the cDNA or gDNA that served as material.

In the study's own analysis: Reference gene primer amplification yielded estimated nucleated cell counts. The protocol was immunoSEQ multiplex PCR, while the TCRdb copy is restricted to in-frame clones and leaves out a portion. From that table come the V and J calls and clone size; the DNA was used to work out D and trimming. Among 380,000 or so clones listed, approximately 88% were seen once. Participant age was about 18 to 89 years, and participants resided in fewer than 30 US areas. The sequence was obtained from a woman aged 40 to 49 with acute COVID-19. The sequenced sample was PBMCs or T cells enriched from blood (not recorded which).

Here the CDR3 reads CASSPDTRSSGNTIYF. In nucleotides, the CDR3 is TGTGCCAGCTCACCCGACACCCGTTCTTCTGGAAACACCATATATTTT. The chain combines TRBV18 with TRBJ1-3, with D hard to call. This CDR3 contains 16 residues. Trimming shortened V by 3 bases and J by 1 base, and 13 bases separated the two germline ends. The germline V gene encodes CDR1 KGHSH and CDR2 LQKENI.